The source of this TCR beta chain is a study of vaccination and CD4 T cells after COVID-19. About the research overall: Convalescent patients, SARS-CoV-2 positive by nasal swab PCR, comprised fewer than ten mild cases and one severe case. In culture, cells were exposed to overlapping spike peptides from SARS-CoV-2, HCoV-NL63, HCoV-OC43 and HCoV-229E.

Treatment noted: approximately 10-day PBMC culture with coronavirus spike peptide pools or control peptides (ViraFEST assay). Days 3 and 7 were when half the medium was replaced with fresh IL-2 medium. The V end lost 10 bases, the J end lost 5 bases, and 12 bases lay between the germline ends. The germline V gene encodes CDR1 MNHEY and CDR2 SMNVEV (reference sequence). The CDR3 runs 13 residues. On this clonotype: Its cognate antigen is unknown.

The assay that was used to sequence DNA from cultured CD4+ T cells was the Oncomine TCR Beta short-read assay. Someone extracted genomic DNA from cultured CD4+ T cells. MiXCR was run by TCRdb on the PCR reads, yielding one entry per CDR3 protein. The sample yields about 20,000 distinct CDR3 sequences, approximately 48% seen once. The TCR sequence derives from a human donor who had recovered from COVID-19. Sequencing was carried out using CD4+ T cells from blood, cultured in vitro. This chain uses TRBV27 with TRBJ1-6, with D unresolved. The CDR3 is CANRGQNNSPLHF. The DNA for the CDR3 is TGTGCCAACAGAGGGCAGAATAATTCACCCCTCCACTTT.